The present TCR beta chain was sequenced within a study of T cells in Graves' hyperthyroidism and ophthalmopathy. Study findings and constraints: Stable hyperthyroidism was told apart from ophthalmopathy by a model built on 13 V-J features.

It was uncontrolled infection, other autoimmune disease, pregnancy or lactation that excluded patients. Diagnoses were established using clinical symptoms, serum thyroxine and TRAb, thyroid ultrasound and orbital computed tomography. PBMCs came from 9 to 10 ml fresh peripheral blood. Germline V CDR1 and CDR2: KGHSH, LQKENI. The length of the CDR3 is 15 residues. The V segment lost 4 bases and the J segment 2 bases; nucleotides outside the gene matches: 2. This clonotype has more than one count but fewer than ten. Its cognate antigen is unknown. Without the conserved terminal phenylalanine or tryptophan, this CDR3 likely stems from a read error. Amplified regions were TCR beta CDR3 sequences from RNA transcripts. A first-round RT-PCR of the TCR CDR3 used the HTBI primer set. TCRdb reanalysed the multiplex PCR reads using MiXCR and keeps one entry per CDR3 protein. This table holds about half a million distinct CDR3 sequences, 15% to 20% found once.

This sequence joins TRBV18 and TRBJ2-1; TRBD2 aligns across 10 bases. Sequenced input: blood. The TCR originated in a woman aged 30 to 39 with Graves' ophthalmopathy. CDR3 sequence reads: CASSLAGGTYNEQFS. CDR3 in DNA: TGTGCCAGCTCACTAGCGGGGGGCACCTACAATGAGCAGTTCTCC.